This T cell receptor (beta chain) was observed in a study of cytomegalovirus exposure and HLA in healthy donors. Assay: immunoSEQ multiplex PCR; the TCRdb copy retains only in-frame clones and omits some. The table lists 140,000 to 150,000 clones, 90% to 95% of them singletons. Sequencing was performed on PBMCs. The sequence derives from a young man in good health and CMV-seronegative.

CDR3 sequence (DNA): TGTGCCAGCAGCCCCCCGCGGGGTGGGGCGAACACTGAAGCTTTCTTT. Its translation is CASSPPRGGANTEAFF. V is TRBV7-9 and J is TRBJ1-1, with D tentatively TRBD1 (5 bases). Trimming cost V 5 bases and J 1 base, with 17 bases left between them. CDR3 length: 16 amino acids. The germline V gene encodes CDR1 SEHNR and CDR2 FQNEAQ (reference sequence).